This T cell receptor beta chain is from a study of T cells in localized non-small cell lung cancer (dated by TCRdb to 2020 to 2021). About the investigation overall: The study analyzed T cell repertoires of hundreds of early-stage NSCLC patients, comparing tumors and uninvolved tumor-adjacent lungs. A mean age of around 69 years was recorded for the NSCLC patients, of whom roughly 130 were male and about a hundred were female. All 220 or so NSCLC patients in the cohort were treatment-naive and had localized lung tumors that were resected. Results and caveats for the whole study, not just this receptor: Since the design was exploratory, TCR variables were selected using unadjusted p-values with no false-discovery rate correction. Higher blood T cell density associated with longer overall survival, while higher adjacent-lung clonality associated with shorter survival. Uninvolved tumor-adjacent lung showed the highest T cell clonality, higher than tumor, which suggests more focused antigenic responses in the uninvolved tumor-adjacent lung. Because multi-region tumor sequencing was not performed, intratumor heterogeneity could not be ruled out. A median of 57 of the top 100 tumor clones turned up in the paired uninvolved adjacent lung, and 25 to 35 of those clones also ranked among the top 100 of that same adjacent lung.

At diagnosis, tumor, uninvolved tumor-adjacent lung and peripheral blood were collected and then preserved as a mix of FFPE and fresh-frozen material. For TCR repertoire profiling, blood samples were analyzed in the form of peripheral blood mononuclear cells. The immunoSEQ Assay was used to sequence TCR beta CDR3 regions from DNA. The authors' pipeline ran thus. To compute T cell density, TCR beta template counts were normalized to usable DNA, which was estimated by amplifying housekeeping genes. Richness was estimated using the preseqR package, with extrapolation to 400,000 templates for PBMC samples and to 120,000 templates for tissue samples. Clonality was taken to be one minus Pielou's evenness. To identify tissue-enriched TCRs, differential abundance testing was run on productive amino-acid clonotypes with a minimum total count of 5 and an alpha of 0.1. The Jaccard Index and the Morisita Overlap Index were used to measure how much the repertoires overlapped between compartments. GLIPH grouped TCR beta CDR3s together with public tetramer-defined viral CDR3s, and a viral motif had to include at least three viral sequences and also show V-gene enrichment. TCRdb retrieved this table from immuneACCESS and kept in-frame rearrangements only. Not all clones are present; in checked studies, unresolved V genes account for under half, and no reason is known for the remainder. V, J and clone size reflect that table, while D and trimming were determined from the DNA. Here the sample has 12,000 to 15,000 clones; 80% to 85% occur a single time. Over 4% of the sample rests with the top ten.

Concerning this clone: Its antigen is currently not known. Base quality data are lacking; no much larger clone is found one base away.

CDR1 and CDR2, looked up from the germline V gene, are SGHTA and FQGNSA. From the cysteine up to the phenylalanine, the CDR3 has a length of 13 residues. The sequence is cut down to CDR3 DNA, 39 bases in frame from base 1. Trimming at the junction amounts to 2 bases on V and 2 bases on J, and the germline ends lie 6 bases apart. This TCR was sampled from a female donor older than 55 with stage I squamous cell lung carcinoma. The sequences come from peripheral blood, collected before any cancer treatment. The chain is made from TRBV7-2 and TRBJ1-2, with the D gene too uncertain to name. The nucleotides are TGTGCCAGCAGCTTAACAGCGAACTATGGCTACACCTTC. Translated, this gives CASSLTANYGYTF.